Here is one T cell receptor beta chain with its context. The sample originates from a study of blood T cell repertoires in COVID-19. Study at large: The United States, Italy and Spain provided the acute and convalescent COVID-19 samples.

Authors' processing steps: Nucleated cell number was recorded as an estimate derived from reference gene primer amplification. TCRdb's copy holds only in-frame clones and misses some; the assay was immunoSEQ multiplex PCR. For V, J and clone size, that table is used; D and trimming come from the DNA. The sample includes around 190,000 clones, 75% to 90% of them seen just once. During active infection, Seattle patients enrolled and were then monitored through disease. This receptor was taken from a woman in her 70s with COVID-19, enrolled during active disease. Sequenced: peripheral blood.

CDR3 amino acids: CASSLGSGGINEQFF. CDR3 DNA sequence: TGTGCCAGCAGCTTAGGTAGCGGGGGGATTAATGAGCAGTTCTTC. The genes are TRBV11-3 and TRBJ2-1, with 10 positions matching TRBD2. The CDR3 loop spans 15 amino acids. V shed 1 base and J 7 bases; nucleotides not matched to a gene: 4. Germline V CDR1 and CDR2: SGHNT, YENEEA.